Presented here are 6 T cell receptor beta chains from one specimen sequenced in a study of blood T cell repertoires in COVID-19. The method was immunoSEQ multiplex PCR; TCRdb's version includes in-frame clones alone and lacks a portion of them. Among 130,000 or so clones listed, 84% were seen once. Sequencing input: peripheral blood. These receptors were taken from a woman aged 55-70 years with acute or convalescent COVID-19.

The V call is TRBV12-3 or TRBV12-4, the J call TRBJ1-5; D is ambiguous. This CDR3 has 13 residues. V was cut by 8 bases and J by 1 base, with 9 bases left in between. The CDR3 protein is CASGEWSNQPQHF. The CDR3 nucleotides read TGTGCCAGCGGGGAGTGGAGCAATCAGCCCCAGCATTTT.

In this sample, this clone turned up a few times. The V and J genes are TRBV3-1 (or the pseudogene TRBV3-2) and TRBJ2-2, with D tentatively TRBD2 (5 bases). Between the trimmed V and J ends, which lost 0 bases and 5 bases, there was a span of 13 bases. There are 16 residues in the CDR3. The germline gives CDR1 LGHDT, CDR2 YNNKEL (reference sequence). The CDR3 bases are TGTGCCAGCAGCCAAGAACCGAGTCGGGGAACCGGGGAGCTGTTTTTT. Protein product: CASSQEPSRGTGELFF.

There are many counts of this clone. The sample contains more than one DNA sequence encoding this CDR3. This CDR3 is CASSLHVGGASGELFF. CDR3 sequence (DNA): TGCGCCAGCAGCTTGCATGTGGGGGGGGCGTCCGGGGAGCTGTTTTTT. The rearrangement links TRBV5-1 to TRBJ2-2, with D possibly being TRBD2 (7 bases). The CDR3 covers 16 residues. The germline V gene has CDR1 SGHRS and CDR2 YFSETQ. The V and J ends lost 1 base and 6 bases respectively, with 16 bases between them.

This chain connects TRBV5-4 to TRBJ1-6, with 9 bases matching TRBD1. This CDR3 comprises 16 residues. The germline V gene has CDR1 SGHNT and CDR2 YYREEE (reference sequence). V shed 0 bases, J shed 9 bases, and the junction held 7 bases outside the gene matches. CDR3 in DNA: TGTGCCAGCAGCTTGGGTCGGGGACAGGGCCTTTCACCCCTCCACTTT. Translated, it gives CASSLGRGQGLSPLHF.

The genes are TRBV5-1 and TRBJ2-3, with 7 bases fitting TRBD2. CDR1 SGHRS and CDR2 YFSETQ come from the germline V gene. The V segment lost 6 bases and the J segment 3 bases; nucleotides outside the gene matches: 10. This CDR3 has 15 amino acids. The CDR3 nucleotides are TGCGCCAGCACGAAGTACTGGGGGGGTACAGATACGCAGTATTTT. Protein sequence: CASTKYWGGTDTQYF. Complete variable domain (other parts from reference TRBV5-1 and TRBJ2-3): KAGVTQTPRYLIKTRGQQVTLSCSPISGHRSVSWYQQTPGQGLQFLFEYFSETQRNKGNFPGRFSGRQFSNSRSEMNVSTLELGDSALYLCASTKYWGGTDTQYFGPGTRLTVL.

The chain combines TRBV2 with TRBJ2-1; 11 bases are shared with TRBD2. This CDR3 has 14 amino acids. Per germline, CDR1 SNHLY and CDR2 FYNNEI. The trim removed 5 bases at V and 10 bases at J, leaving 7 bases unmatched. CDR3 region: CASSISGGGLEQFF. The CDR3 DNA sequence: TGTGCCAGCAGTATTAGCGGGGGGGGTTTGGAGCAGTTCTTC.